Following are 5 T cell receptor beta chains from one sample sequenced in a study of beta chain features in type 1 diabetes. TCRB transcripts that were expressed got sequenced, as all of the isolated RNA had been reverse transcribed. Generated by immunoSEQ multiplex PCR, the TCRdb table keeps only in-frame clones and is missing some. The sample has about 140,000 clones; about 7% are singletons. The sequenced material came from central memory CD4+ T cells from blood. These receptor sequences come from a woman aged 30 to 39 in good health.

The V gene is TRBV7-2, the J gene TRBJ2-3; D might be TRBD2 (6 bases). This CDR3 region has 13 residues. V lost 4 bases and J 5 bases, leaving 10 bases between the germline ends. Looked up from germline, CDR1 is SGHTA and CDR2 is FQGNSA. For the CDR3, the DNA is TGTGCCAGCAGCTCGTCGGGGGAAGATACGCAGTATTTT. Amino acid sequence: CASSSSGEDTQYF.

This clone was counted ten times or more. The J gene is TRBJ1-5, the V gene TRBV19, with D maybe TRBD1 (6 bases). The CDR3 has 13 amino acids. The V gene's germline CDR1 is LNHDA and CDR2 SQIVND (reference sequence). Trimming took 8 bases from V and 4 from J, leaving 12 bases between them. The CDR3 sequence: CASGQMANQPQHF. DNA of the CDR3: TGTGCCAGTGGACAGATGGCTAATCAGCCCCAGCATTTT.

V gene TRBV7-9 combines with J gene TRBJ1-5, with 7 bases that match TRBD1. Germline trimming cut 5 bases from V and 0 bases from J; bases unmatched to any gene: 1. Germline assignment: CDR1 SEHNR and CDR2 FQNEAQ (reference sequence). CDR3 length: 14 amino acids. The CDR3 spells CASSAGGSNQPQHF. The CDR3 coding sequence is TGTGCCAGCAGCGCAGGGGGTAGCAATCAGCCCCAGCATTTT. The complete variable domain, with remaining parts taken from reference TRBV7-9 and TRBJ1-5, reads DTGVSQNPRHKITKRGQNVTFRCDPISEHNRLYWYRQTLGQGPEFLTYFQNEAQLEKSRLLSDRFSAERPKGSFSTLEIQRTEQGDSAMYLCASSAGGSNQPQHFGDGTRLSIL.

The CDR3 region has the DNA TGTGCCAGCAGCCAAGCTCCTTATGGCTACACCTTC. Residues: CASSQAPYGYTF. The chain couples TRBV4-2 to TRBJ1-2; D is ambiguous. CDR3 size: 12 residues. CDR1 and CDR2 from the germline V gene are LGHNA and YNFKEQ. V was pared by 1 base and J by 5 bases, with 5 bases between.

The V and J genes are TRBV6-5 and TRBJ2-5, with no clear D. V was trimmed by 4 bases and J by 7 bases, leaving 10 bases between them. Germline V gives CDR1 MNHEY, CDR2 SVGAGI. The CDR3 spans 12 residues. The CDR3 spells CASSSEVGTQYF. The CDR3 nucleotides read TGTGCCAGCAGTTCAGAGGTTGGGACCCAGTACTTC.